This T cell receptor beta chain was found in a study of spatial heterogeneity in lung cancer. Study overall: On average, each unique TCR and UMI combination appeared more than ten times in raw reads.

With 5 bases clipped from V and 7 bases from J, the junction kept 3 bases outside the gene matches. Germline V gene sequence: CDR1 DFQATT, CDR2 SNEGSKA (reference sequence). The CDR3 extends over 13 amino acids. The time point here: sample taken at primary tumor resection. Tumor, nontumor lung or frozen PBMC supplied whole RNA that was sequenced unsorted. This clonotype occurred many times. Its antigen is still unknown. The presence of a unique molecular identifier marked each TCR cDNA molecule. TCRdb called the 5' RACE reads again in MiXCR, with one record for every CDR3 protein. The sample consists of 80,000 to 95,000 distinct CDR3 sequences, under 9% of them appearing once. Study observations and caveats: Blood contained ubiquitous expanded tumor TCRs more at resection than at follow-up.

The clonotype was recovered from a male donor with early-stage non-small cell lung cancer. Sequences were derived from PBMCs, sampled at surgery. The chain links TRBV20-1 to TRBJ1-6; 9 positions agree with TRBD1. CDR3 sequence: CSADRGRNSPLHF. In nucleotides, the CDR3 is TGCAGTGCTGACAGGGGGAGGAATTCACCCCTCCACTTT.